This is a list of T cell receptor beta chains from one sample in a study of blood T cells in healthy people across ages. Each CDR3 protein is one row after TCRdb ran MiXCR on the 5' RACE reads. This table holds 540,000 or so distinct CDR3 sequences, less than 25% found once. The sample was also linked to a second study, of T cells of mothers and their children.

The sample was blood. The origin of the receptors is a boy aged 10-17 years in good health. CDR3s include the opening cysteine and the closing phenylalanine or tryptophan. The order of the fields is J gene, clone size, D gene, V gene, CDR3 protein, CDR3 DNA. A D gene is named only where the DNA matches it firmly. Clone size appears in some rows only: once, few, many, or a class for an expanded clone.

TRBJ2-7 | NA | NA | TRBV6-5 | CASSYSRHEQYF | TGTGCCAGCAGTTACTCGCGCCACGAGCAGTACTTC
TRBJ1-1 | few | NA | TRBV7-2 | CASSRRVRDTEAFF | TGTGCCAGCAGCCGGCGGGTCCGGGACACTGAAGCTTTCTTT
TRBJ2-7 | few | NA | TRBV21-1 | CASSKGRRACEQYF | TGTGCCAGCAGCAAAGGGAGGAGGGCGTGCGAGCAGTACTTC
TRBJ2-1 | NA | TRBD2 | TRBV4-2 | CASSQWASSGEFPYNEQFF | TGTGCCAGCAGCCAGTGGGCGTCTAGCGGGGAATTTCCCTACAATGAGCAGTTCTTC
TRBJ2-7 | few | TRBD2 | TRBV29-1 | CSVGYASGMYEQYF | TGCAGCGTTGGTTACGCTAGCGGGATGTACGAGCAGTACTTC
TRBJ1-1 | few | NA | TRBV7-2 | CASSRVGQLAEAFF | TGTGCCAGCAGCCGGGTAGGACAGCTAGCTGAAGCTTTCTTT
TRBJ2-7 | NA | NA | TRBV7-6 | CASSLLTGKDDYEQYF | TGTGCCAGCAGCTTGCTCACCGGGAAAGACGATTACGAGCAGTACTTC
TRBJ2-2 | many | NA | TRBV20-1 | CSARKLAPTGELFF | TGCAGTGCTAGAAAGTTAGCCCCCACCGGGGAGCTGTTTTTT
TRBJ2-7 | NA | NA | TRBV6-2/TRBV6-3 | CASRQWTYEQYF | TGTGCCAGCAGGCAGTGGACCTACGAGCAGTACTTC
TRBJ2-1 | few | TRBD2 | TRBV10-2 | CASRIPGGPDNEQFF | TGCGCCAGCAGGATTCCGGGAGGGCCGGACAATGAGCAGTTCTTC
TRBJ2-7 | NA | NA | TRBV5-1 | CASRDTPSSYEQYF | TGCGCCAGCAGGGACACTCCGAGCTCCTACGAGCAGTACTTC
TRBJ2-3 | NA | NA | TRBV7-2 | CASSLALVVTITDTQYF | TGTGCCAGCAGCTTAGCGCTAGTCGTCACGATCACAGATACGCAGTATTTT
TRBJ1-2 | few | NA | TRBV27 | CASSWDGNYGYTF | TGTGCCAGCAGTTGGGACGGAAACTATGGCTACACCTTC
TRBJ2-1 | few | TRBD2 | TRBV20-1 | CSATSGRLSNEQFF | TGCAGTGCTACCAGCGGGAGGCTCTCCAATGAGCAGTTCTTC
TRBJ1-1 | NA | NA | TRBV24-1 | CATRQGNSNEAFF | TGTGCCACCCGTCAGGGAAACTCTAATGAAGCTTTCTTT
TRBJ2-5 | few | NA | TRBV29-1 | CSVSHYRSKQETQYF | TGCAGCGTGTCCCACTATCGGAGCAAACAAGAGACCCAGTACTTC
TRBJ2-1 | NA | TRBD2 | TRBV14 | CASSPPGLAGGYNEQFF | TGTGCCAGCAGCCCCCCGGGACTAGCGGGAGGGTACAATGAGCAGTTCTTC
TRBJ2-4 | many | TRBD2 | TRBV5-1 | CASSLELAGGVNIQYF | TGCGCCAGCAGCTTGGAACTAGCGGGGGGGGTTAACATTCAGTACTTC
TRBJ2-7 | NA | NA | TRBV29-1 | CSVTPGMTYEQYF | TGCAGCGTGACCCCCGGGATGACCTACGAGCAGTACTTC
TRBJ1-5 | NA | NA | TRBV19 | CASSIWGEGNQPQHF | TGTGCCAGTAGTATTTGGGGAGAGGGCAATCAGCCCCAGCATTTT
TRBJ2-1 | few | NA | TRBV29-1 | CSARGYSYNEQFF | TGCAGCGCCCGGGGCTACTCCTACAATGAGCAGTTCTTC
TRBJ2-7 | few | NA | TRBV29-1 | CSVEPGSSYEQYF | TGCAGCGTTGAGCCAGGGAGCTCCTACGAGCAGTACTTC
TRBJ2-7 | NA | NA | TRBV7-6 | CASSQRGGAYEQYF | TGTGCCAGCAGCCAAAGGGGGGGCGCCTACGAGCAGTACTTC
TRBJ1-6 | few | TRBD1 | TRBV12-3/TRBV12-4 | CASSLDRRNSPLHF | TGTGCCAGCAGTTTGGACAGGCGAAATTCACCCCTCCACTTT
TRBJ2-7 | NA | TRBD1 | TRBV12-3/TRBV12-4 | CASTTGTGVHKQYF | TGTGCCAGCACCACCGGGACAGGGGTCCACAAGCAGTACTTC
TRBJ2-2 | few | NA | TRBV7-2 | CASSLDLTAPRNTGELFF | TGTGCCAGCAGCTTAGACCTTACGGCGCCCCGAAACACCGGGGAGCTGTTTTTT
TRBJ1-2 | once | NA | TRBV29-1 | CSVAGQGNYGYTF | TGCAGCGTTGCCGGGCAGGGTAACTATGGCTACACCTTC
TRBJ2-1 | NA | TRBD2 | TRBV19 | CASSLSPSGDNEQFF | TGTGCCAGTAGTTTAAGTCCAAGCGGGGACAATGAGCAGTTCTTC
TRBJ2-3 | NA | NA | TRBV9 | CASSDRVGKGENTDTQYF | TGTGCCAGCAGCGACAGGGTGGGGAAAGGGGAGAACACAGATACGCAGTATTTT
TRBJ2-1 | few | TRBD1 | TRBV4-3 | CASSPRTGPHEQFF | TGCGCCAGCAGCCCCCGGACAGGGCCCCATGAGCAGTTCTTC
TRBJ1-6 | NA | NA | TRBV4-3 | CASSQDRSLGSPLHF | TGCGCCAGCAGCCAAGACAGGTCCCTGGGGTCACCCCTCCACTTT
TRBJ2-2 | many | NA | TRBV6-4 | CASSDSTETGELFF | TGTGCCAGCAGTGACTCGACCGAAACCGGGGAGCTGTTTTTT
TRBJ2-7 | few | TRBD2 | TRBV4-3 | CASSQDERGRDREQYF | TGCGCCAGCAGCCAAGATGAGCGGGGGCGCGATCGCGAGCAGTACTTC
TRBJ1-2 | few | TRBD1 | TRBV5-1 | CASSERSGTALNYGYTF | TGCGCCAGCAGCGAGCGGTCGGGGACAGCGCTTAACTATGGCTACACCTTC
TRBJ2-3 | few | TRBD2 | TRBV11-2 | CASSSPGTSGILTDTQYF | TGTGCCAGCAGCTCGCCCGGGACTAGCGGGATCCTCACAGATACGCAGTATTTT
TRBJ1-2 | NA | NA | TRBV7-2 | CASSFPGGLPTF | TGTGCCAGCAGCTTCCCGGGGGGGCTCCCCACCTTC
TRBJ2-7 | few | TRBD1 | TRBV29-1 | CSVELVQGAYEQYF | TGCAGCGTTGAATTGGTGCAGGGGGCCTACGAGCAGTACTTC
TRBJ2-2 | NA | TRBD1 | TRBV28 | CASSLGQGTSNTGELFF | TGTGCCAGCAGTTTGGGACAGGGTACCTCGAACACCGGGGAGCTGTTTTTT
TRBJ1-2 | few | TRBD1 | TRBV6-1 | CASSFGQEAEGYTF | TGTGCCAGCAGTTTCGGACAGGAAGCAGAGGGCTACACCTTC
TRBJ1-6 | few | NA | TRBV12-3/TRBV12-4 | CASRLDGGDSPLHF | TGTGCCAGCAGGTTAGACGGGGGGGATTCACCCCTCCACTTT
TRBJ2-1 | NA | TRBD2 | TRBV4-2 | CASSQEPYTSDEQFF | TGTGCCAGCAGCCAAGAGCCGTATACTAGCGATGAGCAGTTCTTC
TRBJ2-3 | NA | NA | TRBV2 | CASSEVGPPQYF | TGTGCCAGCAGTGAAGTGGGCCCCCCGCAGTATTTT
TRBJ2-1 | NA | TRBD1 | TRBV12-3/TRBV12-4 | CASSPRQGTYNEQFF | TGTGCCAGCAGCCCCAGACAGGGGACCTACAATGAGCAGTTCTTC
TRBJ2-2 | few | TRBD1 | TRBV5-1 | CASSPRQGSTGELFF | TGCGCCAGCAGCCCTCGACAGGGGTCTACCGGGGAGCTGTTTTTT
TRBJ2-7 | NA | TRBD1 | TRBV6-2/TRBV6-3 | CASSYGQEAYEQYF | TGTGCCAGCAGTTACGGACAGGAGGCCTACGAGCAGTACTTC
TRBJ2-1 | many | TRBD1 | TRBV13 | CASSVQGAGNEQFF | TGTGCCAGCAGCGTACAGGGGGCTGGCAATGAGCAGTTCTTC
TRBJ2-7 | once | TRBD1 | TRBV27 | CASSLTGDKYEQYF | TGTGCCAGCAGTTTGACAGGGGATAAGTACGAGCAGTACTTC
TRBJ1-2 | NA | NA | TRBV28 | CASTGIPRVNYGYTF | TGTGCCAGTACAGGGATACCTCGCGTTAACTATGGCTACACCTTC
TRBJ1-2 | few | NA | TRBV28 | CASQHVGPDYGYTF | NA
TRBJ2-7 | many | TRBD2 | TRBV29-1 | CSVVSGPGIPQYF | TGCAGCGTTGTTAGCGGGCCAGGAATCCCTCAGTACTTC
TRBJ1-6 | NA | TRBD1 | TRBV5-6 | CASSRPGGSSNSPLHF | TGTGCCAGCAGCCGACCAGGGGGATCTAGCAATTCACCCCTCCACTTT
TRBJ2-5 | few | TRBD2 | TRBV6-1 | CASSPPTSGGETQYF | TGTGCCAGCAGTCCCCCGACTAGCGGGGGTGAGACCCAGTACTTC
TRBJ2-7 | NA | NA | TRBV7-9 | CASSLPQGIFDEQYF | TGTGCCAGCAGCTTACCTCAGGGAATTTTCGACGAGCAGTACTTC
TRBJ1-5 | NA | NA | TRBV7-2 | CASSFDTDQPQHF | TGTGCCAGCAGCTTCGACACCGATCAGCCCCAGCATTTT
TRBJ2-5 | few | NA | TRBV7-3 | CASSLSGLPETQYF | TGTGCCAGCAGCTTATCGGGACTTCCGGAGACCCAGTACTTC
TRBJ2-7 | many | TRBD2 | TRBV7-2 | CASSLEGLAGNYEQYF | TGTGCCAGCAGCTTAGAAGGACTAGCGGGGAACTACGAGCAGTACTTC
TRBJ1-6 | NA | NA | TRBV4-1 | CASSHPKGQFNSPLHF | TGCGCCAGCAGCCACCCTAAAGGGCAATTTAATTCACCCCTCCACTTT